This T cell receptor (beta chain) was sequenced during a study of beta chain features in type 1 diabetes. Looking at the study overall: Age, gender and cell yields were similar between patients and healthy donors.

The whole isolated RNA underwent reverse transcription, so sequencing captured expressed TCRB transcripts. Naive, central memory and regulatory T cell samples produced a mean of about 3.5 million reads. Data came from immunoSEQ multiplex PCR; TCRdb stores just in-frame clones and leaves some out. The sample records roughly 100,000 clones, 25% to 35% being singletons. The study's findings and limits: Researchers could not determine here whether HLA type influences TCRB rearrangement. Shortening that was moderate but significant affected the TCRB CDR3s of Type 1 diabetes patients in all four CD4+ subsets.

The ends lost 4 bases at V and 6 bases at J; junction bases unmatched: 6. CDR3 size: 16 residues. Germline CDR1 is SGDLS and CDR2 is YYNGEE. Markers CD45RO/CCR7/CD25/CD127/CD95/CD27 served to sort CD4+ naive, central memory, regulatory and stem cell-like memory cells. As for this clone: The antigen is unknown.

This chain connects TRBV9 to TRBJ2-1; TRBD2 aligns across 14 bases. This receptor was obtained from a woman aged 18-30 years with type 1 diabetes. The source material was central memory CD4+ T cells from blood. The DNA for the CDR3 is TGTGCCAGCAGCCCCCTCGGGACTAGCGGGAGCAATGAGCAGTTCTTC. Protein sequence: CASSPLGTSGSNEQFF.